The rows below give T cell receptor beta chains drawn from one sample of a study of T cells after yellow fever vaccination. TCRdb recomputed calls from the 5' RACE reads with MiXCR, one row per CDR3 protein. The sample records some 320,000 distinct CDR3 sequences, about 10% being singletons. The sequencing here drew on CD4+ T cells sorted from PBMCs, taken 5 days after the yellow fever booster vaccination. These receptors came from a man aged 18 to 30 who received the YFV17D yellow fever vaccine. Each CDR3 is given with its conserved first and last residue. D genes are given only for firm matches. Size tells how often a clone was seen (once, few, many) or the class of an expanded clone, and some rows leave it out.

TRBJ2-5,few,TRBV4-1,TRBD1,CASSQTGVEETQYF,TGCGCCAGCAGTCAGACAGGGGTAGAAGAGACCCAGTACTTC
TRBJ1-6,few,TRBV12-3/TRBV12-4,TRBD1,CASSISDRDSPLHF,TGTGCCAGCAGTATATCAGACAGGGATTCACCCCTCCACTTT
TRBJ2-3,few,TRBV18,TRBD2,CASSPPTAGGPRDTQYF,TGTGCCAGCTCACCCCCGACAGCGGGGGGCCCCAGAGATACGCAGTATTTT
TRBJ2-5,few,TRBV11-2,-,CASSLVPGPETQYF,TGTGCCAGCAGCTTAGTCCCAGGGCCAGAGACCCAGTACTTC
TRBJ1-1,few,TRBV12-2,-,CASRLAQQGVNTEAFF,TGTGCAAGTCGCTTAGCGCAACAGGGGGTGAACACTGAAGCTTTCTTT
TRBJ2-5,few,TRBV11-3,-,CASSAGGLDQETQYF,TGTGCCAGCAGCGCTGGCGGGCTAGACCAAGAGACCCAGTACTTC
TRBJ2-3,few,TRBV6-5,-,CASSYSANTDTQYF,TGTGCCAGCAGTTACTCGGCCAACACAGATACGCAGTATTTT
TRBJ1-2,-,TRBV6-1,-,CASSEKGYGYTF,TGTGCCAGCAGTGAGAAGGGCTATGGCTACACCTTC
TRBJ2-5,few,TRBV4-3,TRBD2,CASSQVLGLAGNKETQYF,TGCGCCAGCAGCCAAGTCCTAGGACTAGCGGGGAATAAAGAGACCCAGTACTTC
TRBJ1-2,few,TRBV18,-,CASSPGGHYGYTF,TGTGCCAGCTCACCGGGGGGACACTATGGCTACACCTTC
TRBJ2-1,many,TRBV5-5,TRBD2,CASSSLSAGVTLTYNEQFF,TGTGCCAGCAGCTCCCTTTCCGCGGGGGTTACTCTGACCTACAATGAGCAGTTCTTC
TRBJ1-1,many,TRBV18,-,CASTPGLGDSTEAFF,TGTGCCAGCACCCCCGGCCTCGGGGATAGCACTGAAGCTTTCTTT
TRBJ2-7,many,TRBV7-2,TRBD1,CASSLRTGGIEQYF,TGTGCCAGCAGCCTTAGGACAGGAGGAATCGAGCAGTACTTC
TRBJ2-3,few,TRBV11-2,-,CASSLETSTSTDTQYF,TGTGCCAGCAGCTTAGAGACTTCTACTAGCACAGATACGCAGTATTTT
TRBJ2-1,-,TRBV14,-,CASSQTRSEQFF,TGTGCCAGCAGCCAAACACGGAGTGAGCAGTTCTTC
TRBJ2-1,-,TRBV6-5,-,CASSYDRYNEQFF,TGTGCCAGCAGTTACGACAGGTACAATGAGCAGTTCTTC
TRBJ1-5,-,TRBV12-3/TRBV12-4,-,CASSLLSGTGNQPQHF,TGTGCCAGCAGTTTATTATCGGGGACCGGCAATCAGCCCCAGCATTTT
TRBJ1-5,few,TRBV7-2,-,CASSLGKGQGQPQHF,TGTGCCAGCAGCTTAGGTAAAGGGCAGGGGCAGCCCCAGCATTTT
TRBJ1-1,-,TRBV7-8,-,CASSLLRDPEGTEAFF,TGTGCCAGCAGCTTATTGCGGGATCCGGAGGGGACTGAAGCTTTCTTT
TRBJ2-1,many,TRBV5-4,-,CASSSGTASYNEQFF,TGTGCCAGCAGCAGCGGGACAGCCTCCTACAATGAGCAGTTCTTC
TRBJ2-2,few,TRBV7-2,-,CASSLQGNGELFF,TGTGCCAGCAGCCTACAGGGAAACGGGGAGCTGTTTTTT
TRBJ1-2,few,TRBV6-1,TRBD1,CASSEWTGGIYGYTF,TGTGCCAGCAGTGAATGGACAGGGGGCATCTATGGCTACACCTTC
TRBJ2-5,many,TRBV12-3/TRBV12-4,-,CASSFKGETQYF,TGTGCCAGCAGTTTTAAGGGAGAGACCCAGTACTTC
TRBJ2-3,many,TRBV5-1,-,CASSRTTDTQYF,TGCGCCAGCAGCCGGACAACAGATACGCAGTATTTT
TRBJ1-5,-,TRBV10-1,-,CASSESRGQPQHF,TGCGCCAGCAGTGAGTCCCGGGGTCAGCCCCAGCATTTT
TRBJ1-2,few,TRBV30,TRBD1,CAWSTGDRFTF,TGTGCCTGGAGTACGGGGGACAGATTCACCTTC
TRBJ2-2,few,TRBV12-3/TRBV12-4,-,CASIIGSGRGTNTGELFF,TGTGCCAGCATAATCGGTTCCGGGCGCGGAACGAACACCGGGGAGCTGTTTTTT
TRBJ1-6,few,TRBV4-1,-,CASSQAPPGTAAGSYNSPLHF,TGCGCCAGCAGCCAAGCTCCCCCCGGGACGGCCGCCGGGTCCTATAATTCACCCCTCCACTTT
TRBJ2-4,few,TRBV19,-,CASSLPDLAKNIQYF,TGTGCCAGTAGTCTCCCAGATTTAGCCAAAAACATTCAGTACTTC
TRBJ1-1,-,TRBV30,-,CAWGRGNTEAFF,TGTGCCTGGGGACGGGGGAACACTGAAGCTTTCTTT